This is a list of T cell receptor beta chains from one sample in a study of human CD8 memory T cell subsets. TCRdb derives one entry per CDR3 protein from the 5' RACE reads, leaving out DNA. Its listing shows around 4,500 distinct CDR3 sequences. The sequencing sample was made of CD8+ T cells from PBMCs. The receptors shown here come from a human donor in good health. CDR3s include the opening cysteine and the closing phenylalanine or tryptophan. Where a row states a size, it is once, few, many or the class of an expanded clone; other rows omit it.

medium-sized 16 TRBJ2-3 TRBV6-4 CASSESTSGNTDTQYF
. 13 TRBJ2-7 TRBV6-2/TRBV6-3 CASSRGETYEQYF
. 13 TRBJ1-1 TRBV6-4 CASSDSANTEAFF
. 19 TRBJ2-1 TRBV4-3 CASSQDDRSGGTLYNEQFF
. 14 TRBJ1-1 TRBV20-1 CSARAGTGDTEAFF
. 17 TRBJ2-1 TRBV20-1 CSARVLASSDSYNEQFF
. 16 TRBJ2-7 TRBV20-1 CSARAAGLAGGAEQYF
. 14 TRBJ2-3 TRBV6-1 CASITGTGPDTQYF
. 15 TRBJ1-4 TRBV6-1 CASSEWAGDNEKLFF
. 16 TRBJ1-2 TRBV20-1 CSASLTSRDRPHGYTF
. 16 TRBJ2-7 TRBV18 CASSPPATTSFYEQYF
. 15 TRBJ1-6 TRBV4-2 CASSQATGDNSPLHF
large 14 TRBJ2-1 TRBV20-1 CSASPGRVYNEQFF
. 14 TRBJ2-2 TRBV28 CASSYPHLTGELFF
. 13 TRBJ1-1 TRBV20-1 CSAKGSRNTEAFF
. 15 TRBJ2-1 TRBV6-4 CASSDSAGGGYEQFF
. 16 TRBJ1-3 TRBV7-6 CASSLDPGSAGNTIYF
. 16 TRBJ2-1 TRBV6-4 CASSVTGTSGSNEQFF
medium-sized 16 TRBJ2-1 TRBV7-9 CASSTTSAQSYNEQFF
. 14 TRBJ2-7 TRBV6-2/TRBV6-3 CASKIGLASYEQYF
. 15 TRBJ2-1 TRBV6-4 CASSDSTLDSNEQFF
. 16 TRBJ1-6 TRBV4-1 CASSPRGISYNSPLHF
. 17 TRBJ2-5 TRBV29-1 CSVEGGLFTRTQETQYF
. 16 TRBJ1-5 TRBV20-1 CSARYPGQGDYQPQHF
. 15 TRBJ2-5 TRBV7-6 CASSQNRFGKETQYF
. 13 TRBJ2-7 TRBV20-1 CSAKLTSDYEQYF
. 16 TRBJ2-2 TRBV7-3 CASTHTSIVNTGELFF
. 16 TRBJ1-5 TRBV19 CASRGLTVDIYQPQHF
medium-sized 15 TRBJ1-5 TRBV10-1 CASSEGGGGNQPQHF
medium-sized 15 TRBJ1-5 TRBV6-2/TRBV6-3 CASGAGSWSNQPQHF
medium-sized 13 TRBJ1-5 TRBV6-5 CASSHTGAEPQHF
. 15 TRBJ2-1 TRBV4-2 CASSQESGGANEQFF
medium-sized 14 TRBJ2-5 TRBV20-1 CSASNGGAGETQYF
. 15 TRBJ1-4 TRBV23-1 CASSQEGARDEKLFF
. 16 TRBJ1-5 TRBV19 CASSIAGGAHNQPQHF
. 15 TRBJ2-3 TRBV7-2 CASSLDVGPADTQYF
. 13 TRBJ2-7 TRBV7-9 CASRVAESYEQYF
. 14 TRBJ2-1 TRBV4-3 CASSLGLLYNEQFF
. 13 TRBJ1-2 TRBV20-1 CSARDREDYGYTF
medium-sized 15 TRBJ1-2 TRBV20-1 CSARDLGTGDYGYTF
. 17 TRBJ2-7 TRBV7-9 CASSSPRGNLNLYEQYF
. 16 TRBJ2-1 TRBV27 CASSAMIGASYNEQFF
. 14 TRBJ2-3 TRBV6-4 CASSAEGSTDTQYF
medium-sized 16 TRBJ1-2 TRBV6-4 CASSDSPGQGVHGYTF
. 12 TRBJ1-1 TRBV14 CASSQGGGHAFF
. 14 TRBJ2-7 TRBV6-2/TRBV6-3 CASSYGRGSDEQYF
. 15 TRBJ2-1 TRBV15 CATSRVGQVYNEQFF
. 14 TRBJ2-7 TRBV27 CASSDRDRAYEQYF
. 15 TRBJ2-7 TRBV29-1 CSVEEGGGDAEEQYF
. 14 TRBJ1-2 TRBV4-3 CASSQDTGGTGYTF
medium-sized 15 TRBJ2-7 TRBV10-3 CAISEPDRVGYEQYF
. 15 TRBJ1-6 TRBV6-4 CASSDSIDYNSPLHF
. 13 TRBJ2-1 TRBV5-1 CASSLRRGNEQFF
. 15 TRBJ2-5 TRBV4-3 CASSQDIGAGETQYF
medium-sized 15 TRBJ1-1 TRBV20-1 CSARDPGIGSTEAFF